Listed here is a single TCR beta chain. This entry comes from a study of blood T cell repertoires in COVID-19. The ends lost 7 bases at V and 0 bases at J; junction bases unmatched: 2. The CDR3 has 12 amino acids. Looked up from germline, CDR1 is GTSNPN and CDR2 is SVGIG (reference sequence). In the authors' methods: Amplification of reference gene primers provided the estimated nucleated cell counts. Method: immunoSEQ multiplex PCR; TCRdb's copy keeps in-frame clones and lacks some. D and trimming come from the DNA, and the V and J calls and clone size come from that table. This table has over 200,000 clones, 88% appearing once. Shortly before study entry, within 2 weeks, exposed participants had met a COVID-19 case.

The specimen sequenced was PBMCs or T cells enriched from blood (not recorded which). This TCR was sampled from a woman between 25 and 40 years old who had been exposed to COVID-19. The chain couples TRBV30 to TRBJ2-5; TRBD1 matches at 7 bases. CDR3 DNA sequence: TGTGCCTCCGGACAGGACCAAGAGACCCAGTACTTC. Protein product: CASGQDQETQYF.